What follows are 7 T cell receptor beta chains derived from one specimen sequenced in a study of blood T cell repertoires in COVID-19. Produced via immunoSEQ multiplex PCR; TCRdb's table is partial and in-frame only. The data contain approximately 260,000 clones, about 88% of them singletons. The source material was PBMCs or T cells enriched from blood (not recorded which). These receptors all come from a man under 40 with acute COVID-19.

The chain has TRBV28 and TRBJ1-2; D perhaps matches TRBD1 (5 bases). Germline CDR1 and CDR2: MDHEN and SYDVKM. The length of the CDR3 is 12 residues. V was cut by 8 bases and J by 10 bases, with 17 bases left in between. The CDR3 spells CASGQVKGHYTF. The CDR3 coding sequence is TGTGCCAGCGGCCAGGTGAAGGGGCACTACACCTTC.

Turning to this clone: The junction departs from germline at one end; a sequencing error may be responsible. This chain uses TRBV5-1 with TRBJ1-3; D remains unclear. CDR1 is SGHRS, CDR2 YFSETQ, per germline. CDR3 length: 12 amino acids. CDR3 residues: CASSLVGDTIYF. CDR3 nucleotide sequence: TGTGCCAGCAGCTTGGTAGGAGACACCATATATTTT.

This clone was seen a few times. This sequence joins TRBV7-5 and TRBJ1-1; TRBD1 is taken as the D call from the table, unchecked against the DNA. TRBV7-5 is a documented pseudogene. CDR3 size: 15 residues. The CDR3 nucleotides read TGTGTCAGAAGCTTTTCGAGACAGGAGAACACTGAAGCTTTCTTT. Residues: CVRSFSRQENTEAFF.

In regard to this clone: The sample carries other DNA sequences with the same CDR3. The CDR3 DNA is TGTGCCAGCAGCTTACGGGGATCCAATTCACCCCTCCACTTT. This gives the protein CASSLRGSNSPLHF. This chain links TRBV11-2 with TRBJ1-6; D remains unclear. The CDR3 consists of 14 residues. Trimming took 2 bases from V and 7 from J, leaving 9 bases between them. Germline assignment: CDR1 SGHAT and CDR2 FQNNGV.

There are a few counts of this clone. The rearrangement uses TRBV30 and TRBJ1-5; TRBD1 aligns across 7 bases. Germline assignment: CDR1 GTSNPN and CDR2 SVGIG (reference sequence). V trimming: 3 bases; J trimming: 4 bases; junction bases outside the gene matches: 3. The CDR3 is 13 residues long. The CDR3: CAWSEQGNQPQHF. The CDR3 coding sequence is TGTGCCTGGAGCGAACAGGGGAATCAGCCCCAGCATTTT.

The chain uses TRBV5-4 and TRBJ2-3, with 15 bases lining up with TRBD2. With V trimmed by 5 bases and J by 5 bases, 12 bases remained unmatched. The CDR3 is 18 residues long. Germline loops: CDR1 SGHNT, CDR2 YYREEE (reference sequence). CDR3 coding DNA: TGTGCCAGCAGTTCTCCTATCGGACTAGCGGGAGGGGGAGATACGCAGTATTTT. Protein product: CASSSPIGLAGGGDTQYF.

This clone was detected only once. The chain links TRBV19 to TRBJ1-5; TRBD1 is a possible D gene (5 bases). The CDR3 is 13 amino acids. Germline V gene lookup returns CDR1 LNHDA and CDR2 SQIVND (reference sequence). V dropped 5 bases and J dropped 7 bases, with 12 bases sitting between them. CDR3 sequence: CASSVGGGQPQHF. In DNA form, the CDR3 reads TGTGCCAGTAGTGTCGGGGGAGGGCAGCCCCAGCATTTT.